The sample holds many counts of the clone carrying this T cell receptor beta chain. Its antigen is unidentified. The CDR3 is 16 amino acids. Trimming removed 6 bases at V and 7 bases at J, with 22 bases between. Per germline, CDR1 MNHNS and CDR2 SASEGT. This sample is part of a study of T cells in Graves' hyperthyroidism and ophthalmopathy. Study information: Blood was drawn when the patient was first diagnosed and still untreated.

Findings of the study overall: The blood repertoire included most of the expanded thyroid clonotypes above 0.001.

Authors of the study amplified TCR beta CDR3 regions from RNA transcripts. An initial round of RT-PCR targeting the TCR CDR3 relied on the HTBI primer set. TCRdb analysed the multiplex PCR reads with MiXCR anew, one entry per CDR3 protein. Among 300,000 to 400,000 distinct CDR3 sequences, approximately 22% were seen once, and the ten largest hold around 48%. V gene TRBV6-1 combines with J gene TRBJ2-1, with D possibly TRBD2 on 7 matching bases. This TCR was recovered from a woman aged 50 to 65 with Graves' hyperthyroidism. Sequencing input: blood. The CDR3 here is CASSRGGAGVFNEQFF. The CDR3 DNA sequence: TGTGCCAGCAGCAGGGGCGGGGCGGGGGTCTTTAATGAGCAGTTCTTC.